What follows are 3 T cell receptor beta chains derived from one specimen sequenced in a study of regulatory T cells in long-lasting Graves disease. This sample's time point: newly diagnosed GD, antithyroid drugs for less than 3 months. From PBMCs, RNA was extracted and then used to make the TCR library. The authors built TCR beta libraries using iRepertoire HTBI primers and Arm-PCR of CDR3 regions. From the multiplex PCR reads, TCRdb called clonotypes with MiXCR, one entry per CDR3 protein. The sample carries about 370,000 distinct CDR3 sequences, around a sixth recorded once. Source: peripheral blood mononuclear cells (PBMCs), taken at new diagnosis, from a patient treated with antithyroid drugs. These receptors were obtained from a female donor with Graves disease.

This clonotype showed up many times. The chain has TRBV7-2 and TRBJ2-5; TRBD2 matches 8 bases. Unmatched junction bases numbered 3, after V lost 6 bases and J lost 0 bases. In germline, CDR1 is SGHTA, CDR2 FQGNSA. The length of the CDR3 is 14 residues. CDR3 in DNA: TGTGCCAGCAGGCAACTAGCGGACCAAGAGACCCAGTACTTC. This sequence encodes CASRQLADQETQYF.

This clonotype was seen ten or more times. V is TRBV5-6 and J is TRBJ2-3; D could derive from TRBD1 or TRBD2 (5 bases each). With 1 base removed from V and 2 bases from J, the gap between germline ends came to 14 bases. The germline gives CDR1 SGHDT, CDR2 YYEEEE. The CDR3 runs 16 residues. In nucleotides, the CDR3 is TGTGCCAGCAGCTTGCCCGGGACCGCAATCACAGATACGCAGTATTTT. Translating it yields CASSLPGTAITDTQYF. Based on the CDR3 plus reference TRBV5-6 and TRBJ2-3, the full variable domain is DAGVTQSPTHLIKTRGQQVTLRCSPKSGHDTVSWYQQALGQGPQFIFQYYEEEERQRGNFPDRFSGHQFPNYSSELNVNALLLGDSALYLCASSLPGTAITDTQYFGPGTRLTVL.

This clonotype has at least ten counts. This chain joins TRBV29-1 and TRBJ2-2; the D gene is possibly TRBD1 (6 bases). V dropped 3 bases and J dropped 2 bases, with 13 bases sitting between them. The CDR3 is 15 amino acids. Germline V CDR1 and CDR2: SQVTM, ANQGSEA. The CDR3 loop reads CSVDRGRGNTGELFF. The CDR3 DNA sequence: TGCAGCGTTGACAGGGGCAGAGGAAACACCGGGGAGCTGTTTTTT.